Listed here is a single T cell receptor beta chain. Each participant's cohort was designated according to participant-reported clinical history. The data originate from a study of blood T cell repertoires in COVID-19. Study as a whole: Collection of acute and convalescent COVID-19 samples took place in the United States, Italy and Spain.

TCRdb keeps only in-frame clones here, not all; method: immunoSEQ multiplex PCR. This table holds 310,000 or so clones, about nine tenths found once. The CDR3 sequence is 17 residues long. Unmatched junction bases numbered 14, after V lost 2 bases and J lost 7 bases. Germline loops: CDR1 SGHVS, CDR2 FNYEAQ. Sequencing used PBMCs or T cells enriched from blood (not recorded which). The clonotype was recovered from a middle-aged woman who had recovered from COVID-19. The V call is TRBV7-6, the J call TRBJ2-7; TRBD2 aligns across 10 bases. Written as DNA, the CDR3 is TGTGCCAGCAGCTTAATGGCTAGCGGGAGCGTAGTGGGAGAGCAGTACTTC. It encodes CASSLMASGSVVGEQYF.